The text below deals with one T cell receptor (beta chain). This table comes from immunoSEQ multiplex PCR, and its TCRdb copy is limited to in-frame clones, with some not included. In the table there are 150,000 to 200,000 clones, approximately 86% of which are singletons. This sample is part of a study of blood T cell repertoires in COVID-19. Overall study: Sample material is recorded as cDNA or gDNA derived from T cells, B-cell-depleted T cells, or PBMCs.

Germline loops: CDR1 SEHNR, CDR2 FQNEAQ (reference sequence). The length of the CDR3 is 15 residues. The J segment lost 4 bases and the V segment lost 4 bases, leaving 5 bases of the junction unmatched. The clonotype originates from a man aged 55 to 69 with acute or convalescent COVID-19. This sequence joins TRBV7-9 and TRBJ2-1, with 9 bases identical to TRBD2. Source material: peripheral blood. This CDR3 is CASSSGLADYNEQFF. The CDR3 DNA is TGTGCCAGCAGCTCGGGACTAGCAGATTACAATGAGCAGTTCTTC. Drawing the rest from reference TRBV7-9 and TRBJ2-1, the complete variable domain is DTGVSQNPRHKITKRGQNVTFRCDPISEHNRLYWYRQTLGQGPEFLTYFQNEAQLEKSRLLSDRFSAERPKGSFSTLEIQRTEQGDSAMYLCASSSGLADYNEQFFGPGTRLTVL.